The following is a TCR beta chain sequence with its context. Its antigen is not known. The source of the sample is a study of blood T cells in healthy people across ages. Overall study findings and caveats: Shifts in expanded clonotypes may have been confounded by donor CMV status, which was unknown.

With a J-beta primer mix and a sample-barcoded 5' primer, a second PCR ran about 7 to 12 cycles. TCRdb fed the 5' RACE reads into MiXCR, producing one record per CDR3 protein. The sample lists roughly 800,000 distinct CDR3 sequences, around a quarter seen once, with under 9.5% in the top ten. Those donating, healthy Caucasian individuals from Russia, were aged 6 to 90. Separately, the same data were catalogued under a study of T cells of mothers and their children.

The specimen was blood. The TCR was taken from a boy aged 10-17 years in good health.

The CDR3, as DNA: TGTGCCGGCACCTACAGGGGGCCTGGTATGGAGACCCAGTACTTC. Translating gives CAGTYRGPGMETQYF. The chain uses TRBV6-1 and TRBJ2-5, with 9 nucleotides matching TRBD1. Germline assignment: CDR1 MNHNS and CDR2 SASEGT. Trimming removed 11 bases from V and 5 bases from J; junction bases left unmatched: 15. CDR3 length: 15 residues.